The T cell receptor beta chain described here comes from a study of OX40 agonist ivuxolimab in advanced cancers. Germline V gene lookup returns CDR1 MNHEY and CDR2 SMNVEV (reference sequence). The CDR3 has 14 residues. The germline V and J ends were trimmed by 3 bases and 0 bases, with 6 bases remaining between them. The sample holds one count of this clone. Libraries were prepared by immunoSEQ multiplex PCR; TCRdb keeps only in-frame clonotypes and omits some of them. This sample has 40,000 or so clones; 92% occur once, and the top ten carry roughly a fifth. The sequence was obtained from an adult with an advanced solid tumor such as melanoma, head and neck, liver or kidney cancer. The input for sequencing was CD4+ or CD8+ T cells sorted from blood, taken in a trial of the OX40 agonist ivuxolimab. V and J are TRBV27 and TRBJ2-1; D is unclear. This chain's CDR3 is CASSLVSSYNEQFF. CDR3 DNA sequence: TGTGCCAGCAGTTTGGTCTCCTCCTACAATGAGCAGTTCTTC.